Listed below are T cell receptor beta chains from one sample, sequenced in a study of Ad26.COV2.S vaccination and SARS-CoV-2 variants. The method was immunoSEQ multiplex PCR; TCRdb's version includes in-frame clones alone and lacks a portion of them. The sample lists around 450,000 clones, 85% to 90% occurring once. The sequences come from peripheral blood, collected in a trial of Ad26.COV2.S vaccine versus placebo. These receptor sequences come from a person aged 18-60 years who received the Ad26.COV2.S COVID-19 vaccine or a placebo. CDR3s include the opening cysteine and the closing phenylalanine or tryptophan. The D gene is left open where the match is weak. Some rows have no size entry. The others give once, few or many, or a class for an expanded clone.

-,TRBV27,few,TRBJ1-2,CASSLGGTANYGYTF,TGTGCCAGCAGTTTGGGAGGAACGGCTAACTATGGCTACACCTTC
-,TRBV2,once,TRBJ2-5,CASSEWGVGETQYF,TGTGCCAGCAGTGAATGGGGGGTTGGGGAGACCCAGTACTTC
-,TRBV14,once,TRBJ1-4,CASSQDSWSEKLFF,TGTGCCAGCAGCCAAGATTCATGGTCTGAAAAACTGTTTTTT
TRBD1,TRBV18,-,TRBJ2-1,CASSPQGQGATEQFF,TGTGCCAGCTCACCACAAGGACAGGGGGCGACTGAGCAGTTCTTC
TRBD2,TRBV13,once,TRBJ2-3,CASGGWREGTDTQYF,TGTGCCAGCGGCGGTTGGCGGGAGGGCACAGATACGCAGTATTTT
-,TRBV7-9,-,TRBJ1-4,CATVRGRDEKLFF,TGTGCCACCGTGAGGGGAAGGGATGAAAAACTGTTTTTT
TRBD2,TRBV6-5,once,TRBJ2-1,CASSWRRTSWNNEQFF,TGTGCCAGCAGTTGGAGGCGGACTAGCTGGAACAATGAGCAGTTCTTC
-,TRBV30,once,TRBJ1-2,CAWSSSVGGRTSYYGYTF,TGTGCCTGGAGTTCCTCCGTGGGGGGCCGGACTTCTTACTATGGCTACACCTTC
TRBD1,TRBV12-3/TRBV12-4,-,TRBJ1-2,CASSGQGARGYTF,TGTGCCAGCAGCGGACAGGGGGCTCGTGGCTACACCTTC
TRBD1,TRBV4-1,-,TRBJ1-6,CASSQSLDRGLPPLHF,TGCGCCAGCAGCCAATCACTAGACAGGGGGCTCCCTCCCCTCCACTTT
-,TRBV4-3,-,TRBJ2-2,CASSQLGRATGELFF,TGCGCCAGCAGCCAACTAGGGCGGGCGACCGGGGAGCTATTTTTT
TRBD1,TRBV15,-,TRBJ1-1,CATSKGTEGRAFF,TGTGCCACCAGCAAGGGGACAGAGGGACGAGCTTTCTTT